The 10 T cell receptor beta chains reported below all come from one sample, sequenced in a study of cytomegalovirus exposure and HLA in healthy donors. The PCR was carried out with 60 Vbeta primers and 13 Jbeta primers. Here immunoSEQ multiplex PCR was the method, and the copy in TCRdb shows in-frame clones only, minus some. The sample holds fewer than 200,000 clones, about 80% seen once. The specimen sequenced was PBMCs. The receptors here all came from a girl aged 10 to 17 in good health and CMV-seropositive.

The J gene is TRBJ2-3, the V gene TRBV7-3, with 7 bases aligning to TRBD1. Germline V gene data show CDR1 as SGHTA and CDR2 as FQGTGA. This CDR3 contains 14 residues. J lost 1 base, V lost 5 bases, and 3 bases had no gene match. The CDR3 sequence is CASSPGTGTDTQYF. CDR3 DNA: TGTGCCAGCAGCCCCGGGACAGGCACAGATACGCAGTATTTT.

The CDR3, as DNA: TGTGCCAGCAGCCCCCCTAGCGGGAGTGGGAAGACCCAGTACTTC. Its translation: CASSPPSGSGKTQYF. J is TRBJ2-5 and V is TRBV28; 10 positions match TRBD2. Trimming took 6 bases from V and 6 from J; bases not matched to a gene: 10. In germline, CDR1 is MDHEN, CDR2 SYDVKM. The CDR3 totals 15 residues.

This chain connects TRBV27 to TRBJ2-3; 7 bases match TRBD2. After removal of 3 bases from V and 5 bases from J, the junction contained 8 bases not matched to a gene. Germline V gene sequence: CDR1 MNHEY, CDR2 SMNVEV (reference sequence). The CDR3 runs to 15 residues. CDR3 nucleotides: TGTGCCAGCAGTTTTCTAGCGGTTAATTTAGATACGCAGTATTTT. It translates to CASSFLAVNLDTQYF.

This chain connects TRBV7-9 to TRBJ1-4; tentatively, D is TRBD1 (5 bases). The CDR3 is made up of 13 amino acids. CDR1 is SEHNR, CDR2 FQNEAQ, per germline (reference sequence). V dropped 6 bases and J dropped 8 bases, with 13 bases sitting between them. This CDR3 is CASRLAGVEKLFF. CDR3 DNA: TGTGCCAGCAGGCTTGCGGGGGTAGAAAAACTGTTTTTT.

This CDR3 is CASSLGAARGTEAFF. In DNA, the CDR3 is TGCGCCAGCAGCTTGGGTGCGGCGCGAGGCACTGAAGCTTTCTTT. This rearrangement joins TRBV5-1 to TRBJ1-1, with D unclear. There are 15 residues in the CDR3. Germline V CDR1 and CDR2: SGHRS, YFSETQ. Trimming removed 0 bases at V and 4 bases at J, with 13 bases between.

The rearrangement uses TRBV28 and TRBJ1-1; D is unclear. The germline V and J ends were trimmed by 10 bases and 2 bases, with 5 bases remaining between them. The CDR3 sequence is 10 residues long. Looked up from germline, CDR1 is MDHEN and CDR2 is SYDVKM. In nucleotides, the CDR3 is TGTGCCACCTTTAACACTGAAGCTTTCTTT. It translates to CATFNTEAFF.

The rearrangement uses TRBV2 and TRBJ2-2; D not certain. The CDR3 loop spans 12 amino acids. V gave up 5 bases and J gave up 7 bases, with 8 bases separating them. CDR1 is SNHLY, CDR2 FYNNEI, per germline. CDR3 residues: CASSRVNGELFF. In nucleotides, the CDR3 is TGTGCCAGCAGTCGAGTAAACGGGGAGCTGTTTTTT.

This clone was found a few times. J is TRBJ2-7 and V is TRBV7-2; possible D gene TRBD2, 5 bases. CDR3 length equals 12 residues. Between the trimmed V and J ends, which lost 5 bases and 3 bases, there was a span of 8 bases. The germline CDR1 and CDR2 sequences are SGHTA and FQGNSA. The CDR3 DNA sequence: TGTGCCAGCAGCCACGAGGGCTACGAGCAGTACTTC. Its protein product is CASSHEGYEQYF.

This CDR3 reads CASSLASGRVDEQFF. The CDR3 DNA follows: TGTGCCAGCAGCTTGGCTAGCGGGAGGGTTGATGAGCAGTTCTTC. The chain has TRBV5-6 and TRBJ2-1; TRBD2 matches 12 bases. V was pared by 0 bases and J by 8 bases, with 3 bases of the junction left unmatched. The germline V gene has CDR1 SGHDT and CDR2 YYEEEE. This CDR3 is built from 15 residues.

The rearrangement uses TRBV7-3 and TRBJ2-2, with TRBD2 matching 10 bases. J was trimmed by 6 bases and V by 2 bases; bases with no gene match: 6. Germline lookup yields CDR1 SGHTA and CDR2 FQGTGA. The CDR3 runs 16 residues. In nucleotides, the CDR3 is TGTGCCAGCAGCTTAGTCAGCGGGGGGGCCCCCGGGGAGCTGTTTTTT. Translated: CASSLVSGGAPGELFF.